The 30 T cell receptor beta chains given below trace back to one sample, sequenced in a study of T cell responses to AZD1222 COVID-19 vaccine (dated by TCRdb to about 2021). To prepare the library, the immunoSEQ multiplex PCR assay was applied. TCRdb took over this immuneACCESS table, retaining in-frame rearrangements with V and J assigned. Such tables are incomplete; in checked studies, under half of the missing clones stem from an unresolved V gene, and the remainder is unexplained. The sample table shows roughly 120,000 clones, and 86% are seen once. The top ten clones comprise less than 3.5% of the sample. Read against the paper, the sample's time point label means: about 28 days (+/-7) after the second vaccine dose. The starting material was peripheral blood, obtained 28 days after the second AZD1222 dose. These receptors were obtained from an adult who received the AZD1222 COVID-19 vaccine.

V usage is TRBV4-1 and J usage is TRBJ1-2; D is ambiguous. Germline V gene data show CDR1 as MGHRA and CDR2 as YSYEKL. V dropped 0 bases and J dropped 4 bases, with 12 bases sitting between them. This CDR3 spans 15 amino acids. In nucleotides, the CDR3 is TGCGCCAGCAGCCAAGACAGAGTATCGGTCTATGGCTACACCTTC. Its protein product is CASSQDRVSVYGYTF.

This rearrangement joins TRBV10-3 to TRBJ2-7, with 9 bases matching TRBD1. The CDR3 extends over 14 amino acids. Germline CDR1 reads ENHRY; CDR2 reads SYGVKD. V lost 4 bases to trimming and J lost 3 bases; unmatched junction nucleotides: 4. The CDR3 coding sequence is TGTGCCATCAGTGTCGGACAGGGGATCTACGAGCAGTACTTC. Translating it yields CAISVGQGIYEQYF.

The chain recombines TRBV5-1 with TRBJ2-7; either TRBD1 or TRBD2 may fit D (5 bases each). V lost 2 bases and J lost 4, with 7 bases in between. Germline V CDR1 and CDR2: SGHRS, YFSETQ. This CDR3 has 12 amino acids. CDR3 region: CASSFGGYEQYF. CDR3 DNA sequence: TGCGCCAGCAGCTTTGGGGGATACGAGCAGTACTTC.

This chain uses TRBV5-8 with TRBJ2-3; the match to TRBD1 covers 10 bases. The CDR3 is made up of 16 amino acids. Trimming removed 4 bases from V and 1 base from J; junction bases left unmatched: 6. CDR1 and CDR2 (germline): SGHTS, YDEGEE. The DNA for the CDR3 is TGTGCCAGCAGCCGACAGGGGGCCGGTGGCACAGATACGCAGTATTTT. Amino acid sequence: CASSRQGAGGTDTQYF.

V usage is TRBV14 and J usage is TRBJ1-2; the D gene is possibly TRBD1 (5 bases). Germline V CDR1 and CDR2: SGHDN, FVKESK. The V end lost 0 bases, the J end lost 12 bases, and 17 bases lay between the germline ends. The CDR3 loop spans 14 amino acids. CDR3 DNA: TGTGCCAGCAGCCAAGATCACCTACAGGCGGTCCACACCTTC. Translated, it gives CASSQDHLQAVHTF.

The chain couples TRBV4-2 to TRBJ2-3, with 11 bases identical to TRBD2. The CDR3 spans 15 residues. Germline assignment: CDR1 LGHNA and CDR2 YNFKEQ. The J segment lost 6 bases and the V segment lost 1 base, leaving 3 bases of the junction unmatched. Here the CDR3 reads CASSQALAGDDTQYF. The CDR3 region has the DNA TGTGCCAGCAGCCAAGCACTAGCGGGGGATGATACGCAGTATTTT.

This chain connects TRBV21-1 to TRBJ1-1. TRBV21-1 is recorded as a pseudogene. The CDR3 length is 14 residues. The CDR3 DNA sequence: TGTGCCAGCCCCTACCTTGTGGGGTACACTGAAGCTTTCTTT. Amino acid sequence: CASPYLVGYTEAFF.

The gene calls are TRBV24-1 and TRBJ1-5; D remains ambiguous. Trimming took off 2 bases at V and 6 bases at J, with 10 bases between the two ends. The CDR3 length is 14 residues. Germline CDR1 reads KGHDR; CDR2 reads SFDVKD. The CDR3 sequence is CATSDSGQSQPQHF. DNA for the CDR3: TGTGCCACCAGTGATTCGGGCCAGAGTCAGCCCCAGCATTTT.

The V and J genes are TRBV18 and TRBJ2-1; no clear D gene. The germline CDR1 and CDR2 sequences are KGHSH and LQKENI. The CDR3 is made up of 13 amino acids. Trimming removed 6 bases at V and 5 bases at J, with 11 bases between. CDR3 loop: CASSPDHDNEQFF. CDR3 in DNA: TGTGCCAGCTCCCCGGACCACGACAATGAGCAGTTCTTC.

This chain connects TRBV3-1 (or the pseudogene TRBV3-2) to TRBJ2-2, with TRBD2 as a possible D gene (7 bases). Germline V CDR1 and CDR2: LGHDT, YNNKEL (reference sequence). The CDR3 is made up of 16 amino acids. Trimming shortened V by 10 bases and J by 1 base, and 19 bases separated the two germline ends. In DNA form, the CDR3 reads TGTGCCACCACGAGGGGGGGGCGCCAGAACACCGGGGAGCTGTTTTTT. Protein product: CATTRGGRQNTGELFF.

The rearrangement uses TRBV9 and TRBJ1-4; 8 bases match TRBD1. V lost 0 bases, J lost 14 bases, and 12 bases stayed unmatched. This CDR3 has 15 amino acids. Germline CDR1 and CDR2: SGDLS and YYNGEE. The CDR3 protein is CASSVDDRGGPLLFF. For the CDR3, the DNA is TGTGCCAGCAGCGTAGACGACAGGGGCGGCCCCCTGCTGTTTTTT. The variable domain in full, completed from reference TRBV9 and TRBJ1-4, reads DSGVTQTPKHLITATGQRVTLRCSPRSGDLSVYWYQQSLDQGLQFLIQYYNGEERAKGNILERFSAQQFPDLHSELNLSSLELGDSALYFCASSVDDRGGPLLFFGSGTQLSVL.

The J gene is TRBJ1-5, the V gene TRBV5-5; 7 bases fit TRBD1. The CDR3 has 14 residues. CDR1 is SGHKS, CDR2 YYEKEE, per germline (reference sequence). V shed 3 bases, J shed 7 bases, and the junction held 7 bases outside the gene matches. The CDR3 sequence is CASSYSTGRQPQHF. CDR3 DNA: TGTGCCAGCAGCTACTCGACAGGGCGGCAGCCCCAGCATTTT.

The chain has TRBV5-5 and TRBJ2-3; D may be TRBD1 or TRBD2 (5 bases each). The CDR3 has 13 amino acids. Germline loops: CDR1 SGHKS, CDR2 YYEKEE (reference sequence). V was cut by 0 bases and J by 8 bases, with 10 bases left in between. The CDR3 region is CASSLGRAGTQYF. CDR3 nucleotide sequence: TGTGCCAGCAGCTTGGGCAGGGCGGGTACGCAGTATTTT.

CDR3 nucleotide sequence: TGTGCCAGCATTAGGACGGGGGGGCGCACTGAAGCTTTCTTT. It codes for CASIRTGGRTEAFF. The V and J genes are TRBV6-5 and TRBJ1-1; D is possibly TRBD1 (6 bases). Germline lookup yields CDR1 MNHEY and CDR2 SVGAGI. The CDR3 runs to 14 residues. Trimming left V 7 bases short and J 4 bases short, with 16 bases between.

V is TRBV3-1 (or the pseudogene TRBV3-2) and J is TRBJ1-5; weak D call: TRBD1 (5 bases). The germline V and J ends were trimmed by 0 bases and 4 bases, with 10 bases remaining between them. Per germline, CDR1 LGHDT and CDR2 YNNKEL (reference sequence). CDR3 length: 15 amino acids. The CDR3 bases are TGTGCCAGCAGCCAAGAACCCCAGGGTAATCAGCCCCAGCATTTT. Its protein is CASSQEPQGNQPQHF.

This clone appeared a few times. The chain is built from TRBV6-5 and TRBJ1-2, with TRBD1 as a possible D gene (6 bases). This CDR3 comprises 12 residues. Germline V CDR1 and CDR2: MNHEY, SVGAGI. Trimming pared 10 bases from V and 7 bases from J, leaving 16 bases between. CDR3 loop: CAITGQSSGYTF. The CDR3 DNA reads TGTGCCATCACCGGACAGTCGAGTGGCTACACCTTC.

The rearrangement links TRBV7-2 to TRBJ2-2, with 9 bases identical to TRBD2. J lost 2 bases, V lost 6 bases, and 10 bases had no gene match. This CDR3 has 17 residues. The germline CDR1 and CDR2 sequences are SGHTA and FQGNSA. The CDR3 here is CASSPLSGGHNTGELFF. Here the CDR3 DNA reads TGTGCCAGCAGTCCGCTGAGCGGGGGGCATAACACCGGGGAGCTGTTTTTT.

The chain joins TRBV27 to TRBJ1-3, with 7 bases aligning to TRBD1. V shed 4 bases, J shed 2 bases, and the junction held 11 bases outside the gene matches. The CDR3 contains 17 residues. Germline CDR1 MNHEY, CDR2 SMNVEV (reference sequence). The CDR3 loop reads CASSSNPTGRAGNTIYF. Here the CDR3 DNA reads TGTGCCAGCAGTTCGAATCCGACAGGGCGCGCTGGAAACACCATATATTTT.

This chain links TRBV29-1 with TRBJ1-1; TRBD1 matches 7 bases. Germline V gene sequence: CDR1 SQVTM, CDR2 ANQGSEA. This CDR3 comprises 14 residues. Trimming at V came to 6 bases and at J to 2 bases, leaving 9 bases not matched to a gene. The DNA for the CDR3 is TGCAGCGTACGGACCGGGACAGCTAACACTGAAGCTTTCTTT. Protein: CSVRTGTANTEAFF.

The CDR3 loop is CASSPSGGRGGELFF. As DNA, the CDR3 is TGTGCCAGCTCACCGTCGGGGGGCCGAGGCGGGGAGCTGTTTTTT. The V and J genes are TRBV18 and TRBJ2-2; TRBD2 is a possible D gene (7 bases). Trimming removed 3 bases at V and 7 bases at J, with 15 bases between. Looked up from germline, CDR1 is KGHSH and CDR2 is LQKENI. The CDR3 loop spans 15 amino acids.

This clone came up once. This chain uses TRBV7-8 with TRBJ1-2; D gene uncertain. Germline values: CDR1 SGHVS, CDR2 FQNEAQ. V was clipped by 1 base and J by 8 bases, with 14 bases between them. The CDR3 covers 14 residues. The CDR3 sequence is CASSLGRTSNGYTF. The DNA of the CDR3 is TGTGCCAGCAGCTTAGGCAGAACCTCTAACGGCTACACCTTC.

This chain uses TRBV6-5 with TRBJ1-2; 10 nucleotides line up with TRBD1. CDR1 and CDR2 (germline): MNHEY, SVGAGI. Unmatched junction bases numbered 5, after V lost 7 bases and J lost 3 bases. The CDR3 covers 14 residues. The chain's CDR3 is CASNRGTGDYGYTF. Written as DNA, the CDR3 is TGTGCCAGCAACCGCGGGACAGGGGACTATGGCTACACCTTC.

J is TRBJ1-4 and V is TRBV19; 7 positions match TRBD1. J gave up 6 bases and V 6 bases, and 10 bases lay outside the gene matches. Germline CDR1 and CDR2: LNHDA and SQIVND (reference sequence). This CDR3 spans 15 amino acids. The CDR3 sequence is CASRRSGQVDEKLFF. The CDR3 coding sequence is TGTGCCAGTAGACGGAGCGGACAGGTGGATGAAAAACTGTTTTTT. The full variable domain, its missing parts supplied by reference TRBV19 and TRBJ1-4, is DGGITQSPKYLFRKEGQNVTLSCEQNLNHDAMYWYRQDPGQGLRLIYYSQIVNDFQKGDIAEGYSVSREKKESFPLTVTSAQKNPTAFYLCASRRSGQVDEKLFFGSGTQLSVL.

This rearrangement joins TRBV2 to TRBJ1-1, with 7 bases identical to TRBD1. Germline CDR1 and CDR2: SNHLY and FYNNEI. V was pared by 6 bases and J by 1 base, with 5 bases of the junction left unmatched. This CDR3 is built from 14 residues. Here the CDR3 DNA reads TGTGCCAGCAGGGAGAGGACAGGGAACACTGAAGCTTTCTTT. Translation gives CASRERTGNTEAFF.

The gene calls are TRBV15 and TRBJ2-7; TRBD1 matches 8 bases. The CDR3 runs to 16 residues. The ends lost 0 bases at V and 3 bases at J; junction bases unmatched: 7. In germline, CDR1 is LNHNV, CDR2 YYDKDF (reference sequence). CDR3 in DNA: TGTGCCACCAGCAGAGATTTGTCAGGGGGCTTCTACGAGCAGTACTTC. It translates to CATSRDLSGGFYEQYF.

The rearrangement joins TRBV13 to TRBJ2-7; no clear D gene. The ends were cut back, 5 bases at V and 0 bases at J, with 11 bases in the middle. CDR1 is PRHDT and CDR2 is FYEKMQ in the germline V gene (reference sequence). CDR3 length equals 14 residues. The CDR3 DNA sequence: TGTGCCAGCAGCGCCCGACGGGTCTCCTACGAGCAGTACTTC. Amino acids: CASSARRVSYEQYF.

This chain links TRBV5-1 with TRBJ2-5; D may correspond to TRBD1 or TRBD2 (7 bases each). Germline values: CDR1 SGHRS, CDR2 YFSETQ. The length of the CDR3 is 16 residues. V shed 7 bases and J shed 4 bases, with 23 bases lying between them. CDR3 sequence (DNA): TGCGCCAGCCGGAGGACGCCAGACAGGGAGGGAGAGACCCAGTACTTC. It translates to CASRRTPDREGETQYF.

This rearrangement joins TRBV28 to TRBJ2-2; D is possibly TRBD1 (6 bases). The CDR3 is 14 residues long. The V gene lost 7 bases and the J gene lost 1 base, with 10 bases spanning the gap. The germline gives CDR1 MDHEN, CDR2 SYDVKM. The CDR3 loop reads CASTTDRNTGELFF. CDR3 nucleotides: TGTGCCAGCACGACGGACAGGAACACCGGGGAGCTGTTTTTT. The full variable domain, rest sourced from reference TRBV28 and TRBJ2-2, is DVKVTQSSRYLVKRTGEKVFLECVQDMDHENMFWYRQDPGLGLRLIYFSYDVKMKEKGDIPEGYSVSREKKERFSLILESASTNQTSMYLCASTTDRNTGELFFGEGSRLTVL.

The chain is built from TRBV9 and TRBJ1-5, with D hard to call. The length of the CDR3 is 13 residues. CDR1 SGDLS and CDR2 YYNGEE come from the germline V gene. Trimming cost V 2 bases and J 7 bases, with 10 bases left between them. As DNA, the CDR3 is TGTGCCAGCAGCGTTGGGTGGGAACAGCCCCAGCATTTT. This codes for CASSVGWEQPQHF.

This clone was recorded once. As DNA, the CDR3 is TGTGCCAGCAGTTTCGGCCCAGGTCAGCCCCAGCATTTT. This sequence encodes CASSFGPGQPQHF. The chain carries TRBV6-1 and TRBJ1-5, with unresolved D. V lost 5 bases to trimming and J lost 6 bases, with 11 bases between them. The CDR3 consists of 13 residues. From germline, CDR1 is MNHNS and CDR2 SASEGT.